Listed here is a single T cell receptor beta chain. Antigen unknown. The CDR3 has 13 residues. Per the germline V gene, CDR1 is SGHRS and CDR2 is YFSETQ. The ends were cut back, 0 bases at V and 1 base at J, with 4 bases in the middle. This specimen comes from a study of T cell responses to AZD1222 COVID-19 vaccine. The overall study: Pooling was applied to second doses at about 4 or about 12 weeks.

This table comes from immunoSEQ multiplex PCR, and its TCRdb copy is limited to in-frame clones, with some not included. The sample holds some 150,000 clones; roughly nine tenths are singletons and the top ten take 1.5% to 2%. General study results and limits: Dominant at 160-218 and 743-854, vaccine-associated CD4 TCRs also spanned spike. Spike-specific TCR breadth and depth went up after people got two AZD1222 doses. Donors were largely white British and mainly female; clonal diversity was possibly underestimated.

This specimen was peripheral blood, taken on day 0 of AZD1222 vaccination. This TCR was sampled from an adult in good health. V and J are TRBV5-1 and TRBJ1-1; D call uncertain. The CDR3 DNA reads as TGCGCCAGCAGCTTGGATCAGAACACTGAAGCTTTCTTT. It encodes CASSLDQNTEAFF. Based on the CDR3 plus reference TRBV5-1 and TRBJ1-1, the full variable domain is KAGVTQTPRYLIKTRGQQVTLSCSPISGHRSVSWYQQTPGQGLQFLFEYFSETQRNKGNFPGRFSGRQFSNSRSEMNVSTLELGDSALYLCASSLDQNTEAFFGQGTRLTVV.